The subject of this entry is one T cell receptor beta chain. Its antigen is not known. TCRdb reanalysed the 5' RACE reads using MiXCR and keeps one entry per CDR3 protein. Of fewer than 500,000 distinct CDR3 sequences in the sample, approximately 25% were seen once. These data are taken from a study of identical twins. Overall study results and limits: Within monozygotic twins, out-of-frame TCR alpha sharing was underestimated by the models.

The germline CDR1 and CDR2 sequences are ENHRY and SYGVKD. The V end lost 7 bases, the J end lost 1 base, and 12 bases lay between the germline ends. The CDR3 runs to 14 residues. The same sample was also used in a study of T cells expressing NK-cell markers. Per that paper: Most of the eight sequenced donors tested HCMV-seropositive; one tested seronegative. Restricting sorting to alpha-beta TCR T cells was achieved in several experiments by an anti-gamma-delta TCR antibody.

This rearrangement joins TRBV10-3 to TRBJ2-3, with D maybe TRBD2 (5 bases). The sample taken for sequencing was CD4+ T cells sorted from blood. The source of this sequence is a woman younger than 30 in good health. The CDR3 is CAITSSRGTDTQYF. CDR3 sequence (DNA): TGTGCCATCACGTCTAGCCGTGGCACAGATACGCAGTATTTT.